One T cell receptor (beta chain) is described in this entry. This CDR3 contains 18 residues. The germline V gene has CDR1 SGHVS and CDR2 FNYEAQ. Unmatched junction bases numbered 13, after V lost 1 base and J lost 7 bases. PCR amplification relied on 60 Vbeta primers (plus 13 Jbeta primers). Here immunoSEQ multiplex PCR was the method, and the copy in TCRdb shows in-frame clones only, minus some. The sample lists some 240,000 clones; over 90% were seen once. This entry belongs to a study of cytomegalovirus exposure and HLA in healthy donors. The rearrangement links TRBV7-6 to TRBJ2-2, with TRBD1 matching 9 bases. The sequence came from a girl aged 2 to 9 in good health and CMV-seronegative. Sequencing was done on a sample of PBMCs. CDR3 sequence: CASSLEYRGPARGGELFF. CDR3 coding DNA: TGTGCCAGCAGCTTAGAGTACAGGGGGCCGGCGCGTGGCGGGGAGCTGTTTTTT.